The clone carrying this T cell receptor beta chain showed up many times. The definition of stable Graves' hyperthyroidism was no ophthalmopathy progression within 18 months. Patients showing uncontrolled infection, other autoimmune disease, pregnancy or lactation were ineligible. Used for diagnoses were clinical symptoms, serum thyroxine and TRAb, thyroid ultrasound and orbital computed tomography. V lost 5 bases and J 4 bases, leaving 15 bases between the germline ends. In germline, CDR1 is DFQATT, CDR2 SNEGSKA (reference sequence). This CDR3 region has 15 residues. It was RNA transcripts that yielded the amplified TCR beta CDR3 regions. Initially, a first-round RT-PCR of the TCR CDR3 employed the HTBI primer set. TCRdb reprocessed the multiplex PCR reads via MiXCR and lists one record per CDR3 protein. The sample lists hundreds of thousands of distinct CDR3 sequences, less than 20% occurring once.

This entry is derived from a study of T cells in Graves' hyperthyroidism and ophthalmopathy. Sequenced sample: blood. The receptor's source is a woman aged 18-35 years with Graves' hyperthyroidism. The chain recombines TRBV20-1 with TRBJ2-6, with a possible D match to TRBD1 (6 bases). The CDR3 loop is CSAGGTGNGANVLTF. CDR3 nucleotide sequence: TGCAGTGCTGGCGGAACAGGGAACGGGGCCAACGTCCTGACTTTC.